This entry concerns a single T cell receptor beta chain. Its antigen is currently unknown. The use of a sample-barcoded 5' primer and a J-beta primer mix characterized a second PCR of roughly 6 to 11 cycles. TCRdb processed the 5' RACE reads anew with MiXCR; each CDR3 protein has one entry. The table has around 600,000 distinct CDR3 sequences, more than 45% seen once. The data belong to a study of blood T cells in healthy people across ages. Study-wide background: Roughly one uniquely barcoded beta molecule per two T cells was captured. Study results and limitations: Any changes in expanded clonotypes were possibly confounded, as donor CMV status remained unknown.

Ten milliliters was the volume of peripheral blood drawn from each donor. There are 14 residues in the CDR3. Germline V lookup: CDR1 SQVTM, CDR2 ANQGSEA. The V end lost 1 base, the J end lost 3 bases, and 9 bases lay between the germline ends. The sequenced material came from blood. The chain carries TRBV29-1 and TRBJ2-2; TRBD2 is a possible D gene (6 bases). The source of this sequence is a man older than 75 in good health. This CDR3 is CSVEAGLDTGELFF. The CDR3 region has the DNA TGCAGCGTTGAAGCGGGACTCGACACCGGGGAGCTGTTTTTT.